Shown below are 26 T cell receptor beta chains from a single sample sequenced in a study of control samples from healthy donors and cancer patients. TCRdb keeps only in-frame clones here, not all; method: immunoSEQ multiplex PCR. The sample has tens of thousands of clones, approximately 90% seen once. Sequencing was performed on PBMCs. The receptors here all came from a man aged 45 to 65 with lung cancer.

The chain is built from TRBV3-1 (or the pseudogene TRBV3-2) and TRBJ1-2, with D hard to call. The germline V gene has CDR1 LGHDT and CDR2 YNNKEL (reference sequence). The CDR3 runs to 13 residues. Trimming took off 6 bases at V and 6 bases at J, with 14 bases between the two ends. The CDR3, as DNA: TGTGCCAGCAGTACAAGGCAATTGGATGGCTACACCTTC. It specifies CASSTRQLDGYTF.

The chain uses TRBV6-6 and TRBJ2-5; possibly TRBD1 for D (6 bases). The CDR3 covers 16 residues. V was shortened by 6 bases and J by 3 bases, with 20 bases between the two germline ends. CDR1 and CDR2 from the germline V gene are MNHNY and SVGAGI (reference sequence). The CDR3 reads CASSPTLGGRKETQYF. In DNA form, the CDR3 reads TGTGCCAGCAGCCCGACACTAGGGGGAAGGAAAGAGACCCAGTACTTC.

The CDR3 loop is CASSIDPRMNTEAFF. CDR3 nucleotides: TGTGCCAGTAGTATAGATCCTAGAATGAACACTGAAGCTTTCTTT. The chain is built from TRBV19 and TRBJ1-1; no reliable D call. Germline V gene sequence: CDR1 LNHDA, CDR2 SQIVND (reference sequence). The CDR3 has 15 amino acids. The germline V and J ends were trimmed by 0 bases and 0 bases, with 8 bases remaining between them.

This clone has only one observation. The DNA of the CDR3 is TGTGCCAGCAGCCAAGATCACGAGGGTTTTCAGCCCCAGCATTTT. Protein: CASSQDHEGFQPQHF. V gene TRBV3-1 (or the pseudogene TRBV3-2) combines with J gene TRBJ1-5; no clear D gene. V was shortened by 0 bases and J by 6 bases, with 12 bases between the two germline ends. The CDR3 has 15 residues. Germline-derived CDR1 and CDR2 are LGHDT and YNNKEL (reference sequence).

The J gene is TRBJ2-3, the V gene TRBV3-1 (or the pseudogene TRBV3-2), with 9 nucleotides matching TRBD2. Germline CDR1 is LGHDT and CDR2 is YNNKEL (reference sequence). After removal of 3 bases from V and 5 bases from J, the junction contained 3 bases not matched to a gene. This CDR3 contains 14 residues. CDR3 sequence (DNA): TGTGCCAGCAGCCAGGCGGGGGGGTTAGATACGCAGTATTTT. Residues: CASSQAGGLDTQYF.

This rearrangement joins TRBV7-2 to TRBJ2-1, with 7 positions matching TRBD1. The CDR3 covers 14 residues. The germline V gene encodes CDR1 SGHTA and CDR2 FQGNSA. The V segment lost 5 bases and the J segment 8 bases; nucleotides outside the gene matches: 9. The CDR3 region has the DNA TGTGCCAGCAGCATGGGACAGCAGTATTATGAGCAGTTCTTC. As protein: CASSMGQQYYEQFF.

The CDR3 DNA is TGTGCCACCGGGCGAGATGCCTATGGCTACACCTTC. Encoded protein: CATGRDAYGYTF. The chain uses TRBV24-1 and TRBJ1-2; D is unresolved. V gave up 9 bases and J gave up 4 bases, with 11 bases separating them. CDR3 length equals 12 residues. CDR1 and CDR2 from the germline V gene are KGHDR and SFDVKD.

This clone was counted a few times. The V gene is TRBV4-3, the J gene TRBJ2-7; 8 bases match TRBD1. J gave up 4 bases and V 4 bases, and 9 bases lay outside the gene matches. Germline assignment: CDR1 LGHNA and CDR2 YSLEER. The CDR3 is 15 residues long. Here the CDR3 DNA reads TGCGCCAGCAGCCTTAGGACAGGGCCCCCTTACGAGCAGTACTTC. Protein product: CASSLRTGPPYEQYF.

The chain links TRBV5-6 to TRBJ1-2; TRBD1 might be the D (6 bases). In germline, CDR1 is SGHDT, CDR2 YYEEEE. V was pared by 4 bases and J by 10 bases, with 14 bases between. There are 12 residues in the CDR3. CDR3 protein: CASSLWTAYYTF. Here the CDR3 DNA reads TGTGCCAGCAGCCTCTGGACAGCTTACTACACCTTC.

Written as DNA, the CDR3 is TGTGCCAGCAGCGAACAGGCGAACTATGGCTACACCTTC. This translates into CASSEQANYGYTF. The rearrangement links TRBV7-2 to TRBJ1-2; the D gene is possibly TRBD1 (5 bases). Trimming took off 5 bases at V and 2 bases at J, with 9 bases between the two ends. The CDR3 sequence is 13 residues long. Germline V lookup: CDR1 SGHTA, CDR2 FQGNSA. The whole variable domain, filled in from reference TRBV7-2 and TRBJ1-2, reads GAGVSQSPSNKVTEKGKDVELRCDPISGHTALYWYRQSLGQGLEFLIYFQGNSAPDKSGLPSDRFSAERTGGSVSTLTIQRTQQEDSAVYLCASSEQANYGYTFGSGTRLTVV.

The rearrangement uses TRBV2 and TRBJ2-1, with D unclear. The V end was cut by 1 base, the J end by 11 bases, with 6 bases between. The CDR3 extends over 11 amino acids. The germline gives CDR1 SNHLY, CDR2 FYNNEI. The CDR3 bases are TGTGCCAGCAGTGAAGGGGGAAAGCAGTTCTTC. Protein sequence: CASSEGGKQFF.

A single count supports this clone. The V and J genes are TRBV30 and TRBJ2-7; D is uncertain. This CDR3 has 13 amino acids. CDR1 and CDR2 from the germline V gene are GTSNPN and SVGIG (reference sequence). V lost 4 bases to trimming and J lost 6 bases, with 16 bases between them. The CDR3: CAWNGDGFVEQYF. The CDR3 DNA sequence: TGTGCCTGGAATGGAGACGGTTTCGTCGAGCAGTACTTC.

The chain carries TRBV2 and TRBJ2-1, with 11 bases lining up with TRBD1. Germline V gene sequence: CDR1 SNHLY, CDR2 FYNNEI. V dropped 3 bases and J dropped 7; count of bases not matched to a gene: 2. CDR3 length: 14 amino acids. In nucleotides, the CDR3 is TGTGCCAGCAGTGAGGACAGGGGGCCGAATGAGCAGTTCTTC. Translated: CASSEDRGPNEQFF.

The rearrangement links TRBV5-5 to TRBJ2-1; no clear D. V was shortened by 2 bases and J by 0 bases, with 3 bases between the two germline ends. There are 13 residues in the CDR3. The germline V gene has CDR1 SGHKS and CDR2 YYEKEE (reference sequence). The CDR3 coding sequence is TGTGCCAGCAGCTTAAGCTCCTACAATGAGCAGTTCTTC. Translation: CASSLSSYNEQFF.

The chain joins TRBV19 to TRBJ2-2, with 10 bases that match TRBD1. Germline-derived CDR1 and CDR2 are LNHDA and SQIVND (reference sequence). Trimming removed 8 bases from V and 7 bases from J; junction bases left unmatched: 4. This CDR3 is 13 amino acids long. This chain's CDR3 is CASDRGQDGELFF. In DNA form, the CDR3 reads TGTGCCAGTGACAGGGGGCAAGACGGGGAGCTGTTTTTT.

This sequence joins TRBV28 and TRBJ2-6; D not resolved. V was clipped by 3 bases and J by 2 bases, with 5 bases between them. In germline, CDR1 is MDHEN, CDR2 SYDVKM. The CDR3 has 14 amino acids. CDR3 in amino acids: CASSFSTGANVLTF. In nucleotides, the CDR3 is TGTGCCAGCAGTTTCAGTACTGGGGCCAACGTCCTGACTTTC. Variable domain in full (rest from reference TRBV28 and TRBJ2-6): DVKVTQSSRYLVKRTGEKVFLECVQDMDHENMFWYRQDPGLGLRLIYFSYDVKMKEKGDIPEGYSVSREKKERFSLILESASTNQTSMYLCASSFSTGANVLTFGAGSRLTVL.

CDR3 sequence reads: CASSLGQERRPQHF. The DNA of the CDR3 is TGTGCCAGTAGTCTCGGACAGGAGCGGCGGCCCCAGCATTTT. V gene TRBV19 combines with J gene TRBJ1-5; 7 bases align to TRBD1. This CDR3 spans 14 amino acids. The germline V gene has CDR1 LNHDA and CDR2 SQIVND (reference sequence). The V and J ends lost 5 bases and 9 bases, in that order; junction bases with no gene match: 10.

The CDR3 sequence: CASSMEGDSLGTEAFF. CDR3 DNA: TGTGCCAGTAGTATGGAAGGGGACTCCTTGGGCACTGAAGCTTTCTTT. V usage is TRBV19 and J usage is TRBJ1-1, with D possibly being TRBD1 (5 bases). CDR1 LNHDA and CDR2 SQIVND come from the germline V gene (reference sequence). V shed 3 bases and J shed 4 bases, with 18 bases lying between them. There are 16 residues in the CDR3.

The chain couples TRBV29-1 to TRBJ1-2; the match to TRBD1 covers 9 bases. Germline V gene sequence: CDR1 SQVTM, CDR2 ANQGSEA. CDR3 length equals 14 residues. With V trimmed by 7 bases and J by 2 bases, 8 bases remained unmatched. The CDR3 protein is CSALTGGENYGYTF. The DNA for the CDR3 is TGCAGCGCTCTAACAGGGGGCGAGAACTATGGCTACACCTTC.

In regard to this clone: One end of the junction does not line up with germline, which may come from a read error. V usage is TRBV29-1 and J usage is TRBJ1-2; TRBD1 agrees at 10 bases. This CDR3 is built from 13 residues. CDR1 is SQVTM, CDR2 ANQGSEA, per germline. Here the CDR3 reads CSVEGQGVRGYTF. Written as DNA, the CDR3 is TGCAGCGTCGAAGGACAGGGGGTCCGCGGCTACACCTTC. Based on the CDR3 plus reference TRBV29-1 and TRBJ1-2, the full variable domain is SAVISQKPSRDICQRGTSLTIQCQVDSQVTMMFWYRQQPGQSLTLIATANQGSEATYESGFVIDKFPISRPNLTFSTLTVSNMSPEDSSIYLCSVEGQGVRGYTFGSGTRLTVV.

The chain is built from TRBV29-1 and TRBJ1-2; TRBD1 aligns across 10 bases. The CDR3 covers 14 residues. Looked up from germline, CDR1 is SQVTM and CDR2 is ANQGSEA. V was clipped by 3 bases and J by 4 bases; unmatched bases: 5. CDR3 in DNA: TGCAGCGTTGAGTCGGGGGACAGGGGCTATGGCTACACCTTC. It specifies CSVESGDRGYGYTF.

V and J are TRBV11-2 and TRBJ1-4; no clear D. Germline CDR1 is SGHAT and CDR2 is FQNNGV. Trimming removed 2 bases at V and 8 bases at J, with 9 bases between. CDR3 length: 13 amino acids. The CDR3 reads CASSLNPNEKLFF. In nucleotides, the CDR3 is TGTGCCAGCAGCTTAAATCCGAACGAAAAACTGTTTTTT. The whole variable domain, filled in from reference TRBV11-2 and TRBJ1-4, reads EAGVAQSPRYKIIEKRQSVAFWCNPISGHATLYWYQQILGQGPKLLIQFQNNGVVDDSQLPKDRFSAERLKGVDSTLKIQPAKLEDSAVYLCASSLNPNEKLFFGSGTQLSVL.

The rearrangement uses TRBV11-2 and TRBJ1-5; possible D gene TRBD1, 6 bases. CDR3 length: 15 amino acids. Germline V lookup: CDR1 SGHAT, CDR2 FQNNGV. The V and J ends lost 1 base and 2 bases respectively, with 9 bases between them. CDR3 sequence: CASSLGRGGNQPQHF. The CDR3 DNA sequence: TGTGCCAGCAGCTTAGGTAGGGGGGGCAATCAGCCCCAGCATTTT.

The V and J genes are TRBV6-6 and TRBJ2-1; D is unresolved. The CDR3 spans 16 residues. The V end was cut by 2 bases, the J end by 0 bases, with 11 bases between. Germline loops: CDR1 MNHNY, CDR2 SVGAGI (reference sequence). The CDR3 protein is CASSYEVQSSYNEQFF. In nucleotides, the CDR3 is TGTGCCAGCAGTTACGAGGTCCAAAGCTCCTACAATGAGCAGTTCTTC.

The V gene is TRBV5-1, the J gene TRBJ2-1, with D maybe TRBD1 (5 bases). V lost 6 bases and J lost 1, with 29 bases in between. Germline CDR1 is SGHRS and CDR2 is YFSETQ. The length of the CDR3 is 20 residues. CDR3 region: CASTTNPLRGPRRSYNEQFF. DNA of the CDR3: TGCGCCAGCACGACCAACCCACTAAGGGGCCCACGTCGTTCCTACAATGAGCAGTTCTTC. The full variable domain, its missing parts supplied by reference TRBV5-1 and TRBJ2-1, is KAGVTQTPRYLIKTRGQQVTLSCSPISGHRSVSWYQQTPGQGLQFLFEYFSETQRNKGNFPGRFSGRQFSNSRSEMNVSTLELGDSALYLCASTTNPLRGPRRSYNEQFFGPGTRLTVL.

The chain carries TRBV5-1 and TRBJ2-7; the match to TRBD1 covers 8 bases. V lost 0 bases, J lost 0 bases, and 2 bases stayed unmatched. This CDR3 spans 15 amino acids. Germline lookup yields CDR1 SGHRS and CDR2 YFSETQ. CDR3 DNA: TGCGCCAGCAGCTTGGAAGGACAGGGCTCCTACGAGCAGTACTTC. Translated: CASSLEGQGSYEQYF.